The rows below give T cell receptor beta chains drawn from one sample of a study of control samples from healthy donors and cancer patients. Measured with immunoSEQ multiplex PCR; TCRdb has only the in-frame clones, and not every one. The sample shows under 150,000 clones, approximately 90% of them seen only once. The sample was blood. The receptors originated from a woman aged 70 to 79 in good health. Both conserved end residues are part of each CDR3. The order of the fields is clone size, J gene, D gene, V gene, CDR3 DNA, CDR3 protein. A D gene is named only where the DNA matches it firmly. Clone size is not always given. Where it is, it says once, few, many or a class for expanded clones.

abundance: NA; j_gene: TRBJ1-2; d_gene: TRBD1; v_gene: TRBV3-1/TRBV3-2; CDR3nt: TGTGCCAGCAGCCCCGAACAGGGGAACTATGGCTACACCTTC; CDR3aa: CASSPEQGNYGYTF
abundance: NA; j_gene: TRBJ2-2; d_gene: TRBD2; v_gene: TRBV10-1; CDR3nt: TGCGCCAGCAGTGAGAGTGCGGGGGTCGCGAACACCGGGGAGCTGTTTTTT; CDR3aa: CASSESAGVANTGELFF
abundance: once; j_gene: TRBJ1-2; d_gene: TRBD1; v_gene: TRBV5-4; CDR3nt: TGTGCCAGCAGACCCGGGACAGGGGTTTATGGCTACACCTTC; CDR3aa: CASRPGTGVYGYTF
abundance: NA; j_gene: TRBJ1-2; d_gene: TRBD1; v_gene: TRBV4-3; CDR3nt: TGCGCCAGCAGCCAAGAGGTCCGTGACAGGGGGTTAGCTAACTATGGCTACACCTTC; CDR3aa: CASSQEVRDRGLANYGYTF
abundance: NA; j_gene: TRBJ1-4; d_gene: TRBD1; v_gene: TRBV9; CDR3nt: TGTGCCAGCAGCCTCCCACAGGGGCGTAATGAAAAACTGTTTTTT; CDR3aa: CASSLPQGRNEKLFF
abundance: NA; j_gene: TRBJ2-3; d_gene: NA; v_gene: TRBV9; CDR3nt: TGTGCCAGCAGCGTACGCGGCGTTCGAGATACGCAGTATTTT; CDR3aa: CASSVRGVRDTQYF
abundance: NA; j_gene: TRBJ1-5; d_gene: TRBD1; v_gene: TRBV4-2; CDR3nt: TGTGCCAGCAGCCAATCCGGGACAGGGGTAGGTAGCAATCAGCCCCAGCATTTT; CDR3aa: CASSQSGTGVGSNQPQHF
abundance: NA; j_gene: TRBJ1-6; d_gene: NA; v_gene: TRBV27; CDR3nt: TGTGCCAGCAGTTTCAGGCGCTCACCCCTCCACTTT; CDR3aa: CASSFRRSPLHF
abundance: NA; j_gene: TRBJ1-2; d_gene: NA; v_gene: TRBV5-4; CDR3nt: TGTGCCAGCAGCTTGGCCGTCGGGGCCTCGGGGTATGGCTACACCTTC; CDR3aa: CASSLAVGASGYGYTF
abundance: NA; j_gene: TRBJ2-7; d_gene: TRBD1; v_gene: TRBV19; CDR3nt: TGTGCCAGTAGTATTGGCGGGACAGGGGGACGAGAGCAGTACTTC; CDR3aa: CASSIGGTGGREQYF
abundance: NA; j_gene: TRBJ2-2; d_gene: TRBD1; v_gene: TRBV19; CDR3nt: TGTGCCAGTAGTAACCGGGACCAGGGGGCGGCCGGGGAGCTGTTTTTT; CDR3aa: CASSNRDQGAAGELFF
abundance: NA; j_gene: TRBJ2-5; d_gene: NA; v_gene: TRBV4-2; CDR3nt: TGTGCCAGCAGCCAAGGGGACAAATCTAGGATGGGGGAGACCCAGTACTTC; CDR3aa: CASSQGDKSRMGETQYF
abundance: NA; j_gene: TRBJ1-2; d_gene: NA; v_gene: TRBV3-1/TRBV3-2; CDR3nt: TGTGCCAGCAGCCCAACGGGGGCGGTCTATGGCTACACCTTC; CDR3aa: CASSPTGAVYGYTF
abundance: NA; j_gene: TRBJ2-7; d_gene: NA; v_gene: TRBV3-1/TRBV3-2; CDR3nt: TGTGCCAGCAGCCAAGATATGTACAGGGCCCACTACGAGCAGTACTTC; CDR3aa: CASSQDMYRAHYEQYF
abundance: NA; j_gene: TRBJ1-1; d_gene: TRBD1; v_gene: TRBV7-3; CDR3nt: TGTGCCAGCAGCTCAACCCCGACAGGGGAAGCTTTCTTT; CDR3aa: CASSSTPTGEAFF
abundance: NA; j_gene: TRBJ1-4; d_gene: NA; v_gene: TRBV24-1; CDR3nt: TGTGCCACCAGTGACGCGACAGAATCGAATGAAAAACTGTTTTTT; CDR3aa: CATSDATESNEKLFF
abundance: NA; j_gene: TRBJ2-3; d_gene: TRBD1; v_gene: TRBV4-1; CDR3nt: TGCGCCAGCAGCCAAGCGGGACAGCCGTCCACAGATACGCAGTATTTT; CDR3aa: CASSQAGQPSTDTQYF
abundance: NA; j_gene: TRBJ1-1; d_gene: NA; v_gene: TRBV12-3/TRBV12-4; CDR3nt: TGTGCCAGCAGTCAGGACAGGAACACTGAAGCTTTCTTT; CDR3aa: CASSQDRNTEAFF
abundance: NA; j_gene: TRBJ2-5; d_gene: NA; v_gene: TRBV6-4; CDR3nt: TGTGCCAGCAGTGTGGGCCCCCACGAGACCCAGTACTTC; CDR3aa: CASSVGPHETQYF
abundance: NA; j_gene: TRBJ1-1; d_gene: NA; v_gene: TRBV4-3; CDR3nt: TGCGCCAGCAGCCAAGAAAGCCCCCCAATTGAAGCTTTCTTT; CDR3aa: CASSQESPPIEAFF
abundance: NA; j_gene: TRBJ2-3; d_gene: NA; v_gene: TRBV4-3; CDR3nt: TGCGCCAGCAGCCAAGCTGGGGCCTCCACAGATACGCAGTATTTT; CDR3aa: CASSQAGASTDTQYF
abundance: once; j_gene: TRBJ2-5; d_gene: TRBD1; v_gene: TRBV6-6; CDR3nt: TGTGCCAGCAGCCCTGGGGACAGGGAACAGTACTTC; CDR3aa: CASSPGDREQYF
abundance: NA; j_gene: TRBJ2-1; d_gene: TRBD2; v_gene: TRBV7-3; CDR3nt: TGTGCCAGCAGCTCTCAGACTAGCCTCTTGGATGAGCAGTTCTTC; CDR3aa: CASSSQTSLLDEQFF
abundance: NA; j_gene: TRBJ1-5; d_gene: NA; v_gene: TRBV11-2; CDR3nt: TGTGCCAGCAGCTTAGAGGGTGGGGCGAGGGCCCAGCCCCAGCATTTT; CDR3aa: CASSLEGGARAQPQHF
abundance: NA; j_gene: TRBJ2-3; d_gene: NA; v_gene: TRBV5-6; CDR3nt: TGTGCCAGCAGCTTGGGGGGTCCCACAGATACGCAGTATTTT; CDR3aa: CASSLGGPTDTQYF
abundance: NA; j_gene: TRBJ2-1; d_gene: NA; v_gene: TRBV15; CDR3nt: TGTGCCACCAGCTGGGGGGCTCTTCAAGAGCAGTTCTTC; CDR3aa: CATSWGALQEQFF
abundance: once; j_gene: TRBJ2-1; d_gene: TRBD2; v_gene: TRBV7-2; CDR3nt: TGTGCCAGCAGCTTTAGCGGGGGGGCTGGGTTCTTC; CDR3aa: CASSFSGGAGFF
abundance: NA; j_gene: TRBJ2-5; d_gene: NA; v_gene: TRBV6-2/TRBV6-3; CDR3nt: TGTGCCAGCAGTTACGGTGCTCCCATAAAGGGGAAGACCCAGTACTTC; CDR3aa: CASSYGAPIKGKTQYF